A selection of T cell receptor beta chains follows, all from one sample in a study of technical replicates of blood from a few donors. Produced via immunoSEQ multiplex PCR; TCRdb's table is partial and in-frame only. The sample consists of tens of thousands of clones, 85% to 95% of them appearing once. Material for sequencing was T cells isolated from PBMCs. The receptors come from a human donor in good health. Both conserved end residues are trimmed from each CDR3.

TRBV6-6	ASSLSSYEQY
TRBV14	ASSPLAGGPYEQY
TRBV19	ASIEVGRTENYGYT
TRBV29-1	SARGHVAYEQY
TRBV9	ASSVRVDLGNEQF
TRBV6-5	ASSRTGGNQPQH
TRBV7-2	ASSLAPGSQTQY
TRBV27	ASIPTGGYGYT
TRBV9	ASSVAPGDSGNTIY
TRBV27	ASSLWLGDEQY
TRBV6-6	ASSLAGVREQY
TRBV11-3	ASSVGTGNTIY
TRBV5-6	ASSWDILNTEAF
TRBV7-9	ASRAGTSTDTQY
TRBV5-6	ASSFRSHRGEKLF
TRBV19	ASSPYRARTRAEAF
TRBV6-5	ASYTSGRNGELF
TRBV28	ASSLHGGRQLRGEQY
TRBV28	ASRGSEKLF
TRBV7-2	ASSLAGQGNQPQH
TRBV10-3	AISELASGSHNEQF
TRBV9	ASSVDLAGGYYEQY
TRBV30	AWAMPGDRGNQPQH
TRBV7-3	ASSLELTGELF
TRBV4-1	ASSQTLAGAALNEQF
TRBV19	ASNRGRSLHNEQF
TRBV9	ASSVRRDSQGYT
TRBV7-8	ASSLVRAGGLSYEQY
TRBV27	ASSLFPGQGPGGYT
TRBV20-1	SARTSGEQY
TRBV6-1	ASNSMTYEQY
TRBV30	AWSRTSGSGPYNEQF
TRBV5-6	ASSFGNEQF
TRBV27	ASWGPGEQY
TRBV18	ASSRLDSLNTEAF
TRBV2	ASSQLASSTDTQY
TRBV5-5	ASSLNRAGYEQY
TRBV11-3	ASSSHYGLAGGSYEQY
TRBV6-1	ASSFEGNTEAF
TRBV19	ASSISRGPGNTIY
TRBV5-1	ASSFYLAGGGNEQF
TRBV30	AWSEAYGTGGFTEAF
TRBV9	ASSDAAGQQETQY
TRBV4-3	ASSQAEQGAGYT
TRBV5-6	ASSLGQQPNQPQH
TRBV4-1	ASSRTGEGQPQH
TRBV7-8	ASSRQNMNTEAF
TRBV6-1	ASSRDWRGYEQY
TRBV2	ASRGDTDNEQF
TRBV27	ASSGTGGAYEQY